One sample yielded the 16 T cell receptor beta chains listed below, sequenced in a study of CD8 T cells in Susac syndrome. The RNA input was roughly 0.45 to 1 ug, and it was reverse transcribed with random hexamers. TCRdb re-analysed the immunoSEQ multiplex PCR reads in MiXCR, keeping a single row per CDR3 protein. Of under 200,000 distinct CDR3 sequences detected, about 95% appear once; the ten largest clones hold around 0.15%. Specimen: CD8+ T cells from PBMCs. The receptors were gathered from a human donor with multiple sclerosis.

The chain recombines TRBV28 with TRBJ1-5; D is perhaps TRBD1 (5 bases). Germline V gene data show CDR1 as MDHEN and CDR2 as SYDVKM. Trimming took 6 bases from V and 2 from J, leaving 11 bases between them. This CDR3 comprises 14 residues. The CDR3 reads CASRGRGGNQPQHF. The CDR3 nucleotides are TGTGCCAGCAGGGGAAGAGGGGGCAATCAGCCCCAGCATTTT.

CDR3 in amino acids: CSARDIAAARLAGNLWETQYF. The CDR3 region has the DNA TGCAGTGCTAGAGACATAGCCGCGGCGAGACTAGCGGGGAATCTCTGGGAGACCCAGTACTTC. The chain combines TRBV20-1 with TRBJ2-5; TRBD2 matches at 11 bases. The germline CDR1 and CDR2 sequences are DFQATT and SNEGSKA (reference sequence). The V and J ends lost 0 bases and 5 bases, in that order; junction bases with no gene match: 23. This CDR3 contains 21 residues.

This chain uses TRBV20-1 with TRBJ2-1, with 10 bases matching TRBD2. Losses at the gene ends were 5 bases for V and 2 bases for J; bases not matched to a gene: 6. The CDR3 loop spans 15 amino acids. CDR1 is DFQATT, CDR2 SNEGSKA, per germline (reference sequence). CDR3 in DNA: TGCAGTGCTGGGACTAGCGAACATGCCTACAATGAGCAGTTCTTC. Its protein product is CSAGTSEHAYNEQFF.

The gene calls are TRBV3-1 and TRBJ2-5; D is tentatively TRBD1 or TRBD2 (5 bases each). This CDR3 comprises 14 residues. V gave up 1 base and J gave up 5 bases, with 11 bases separating them. CDR1 LGHDT and CDR2 YNNKEL come from the germline V gene (reference sequence). CDR3 protein: CASSQAGPQETQYF. CDR3 DNA: TGTGCCAGCAGCCAAGCGGGACCCCAGGAGACCCAGTACTTC.

The chain carries TRBV5-1 and TRBJ2-7; TRBD2 matches at 9 bases. This CDR3 is 15 amino acids long. CDR1 and CDR2 from the germline V gene are SGHRS and YFSETQ. J gave up 4 bases and V 1 base, and 6 bases lay outside the gene matches. The CDR3 protein is CASSLTSGPGYEQYF. Written as DNA, the CDR3 is TGCGCCAGCAGCTTGACTAGCGGGCCGGGTTACGAGCAGTACTTC.

This sequence joins TRBV6-6 and TRBJ2-3; D is unresolved. Germline V gene sequence: CDR1 MNHNY, CDR2 SVGAGI (reference sequence). V shed 2 bases and J shed 2 bases, with 8 bases lying between them. The CDR3 runs 14 residues. CDR3 sequence (DNA): TGTGCCAGCAGTTACGGCGGAAACACAGATACGCAGTATTTT. It specifies CASSYGGNTDTQYF.

The chain couples TRBV4-2 to TRBJ2-7; TRBD1 matches 8 bases. The CDR3 is made up of 16 amino acids. Germline loops: CDR1 LGHNA, CDR2 YNFKEQ. The trim removed 1 base at V and 3 bases at J, leaving 8 bases unmatched. CDR3 coding DNA: TGTGCCAGCAGCCAAGCGTCTGACAGGGGTTACTACGAGCAGTACTTC. Translating it yields CASSQASDRGYYEQYF.

The chain is built from TRBV15 and TRBJ2-7; D is unclear. V gave up 0 bases and J gave up 2 bases, with 14 bases separating them. Germline V gene data show CDR1 as LNHNV and CDR2 as YYDKDF (reference sequence). The CDR3 runs to 16 residues. CDR3 region: CATSRDLSRVPYEQYF. CDR3 DNA sequence: TGTGCCACCAGCAGAGATTTGAGTAGAGTCCCCTACGAGCAGTACTTC.

The chain recombines TRBV29-1 with TRBJ2-2; possibly TRBD2 for D (5 bases). The CDR3 is made up of 16 amino acids. CDR1 is SQVTM and CDR2 is ANQGSEA in the germline V gene. The ends were cut back, 3 bases at V and 0 bases at J, with 14 bases in the middle. The CDR3 nucleotides read TGCAGCGTTGAGAATCACCGGGAACCGAACACCGGGGAGCTGTTTTTT. Amino acids: CSVENHREPNTGELFF.

The rearrangement links TRBV30 to TRBJ2-7; TRBD2 matches at 11 bases. This CDR3 has 14 amino acids. J gave up 3 bases and V 2 bases, and 3 bases lay outside the gene matches. Germline values: CDR1 GTSNPN, CDR2 SVGIG (reference sequence). Here the CDR3 reads CAWSSSGRIYEQYF. CDR3 DNA: TGTGCCTGGAGTTCTAGCGGGAGGATCTACGAGCAGTACTTC.

The rearrangement joins TRBV7-6 to TRBJ1-5, with D possibly being TRBD1 (5 bases). Trimming removed 5 bases at V and 0 bases at J, with 17 bases between. The CDR3 loop spans 17 amino acids. Germline assignment: CDR1 SGHVS and CDR2 FNYEAQ. CDR3 coding DNA: TGTGCCAGCAGCCGTCCAAACCGGGACGGTAGCAATCAGCCCCAGCATTTT. Translated: CASSRPNRDGSNQPQHF.

This chain links TRBV20-1 with TRBJ2-7; D is perhaps TRBD1 or TRBD2 (5 bases each). CDR1 DFQATT and CDR2 SNEGSKA come from the germline V gene (reference sequence). Trimming left V 0 bases short and J 4 bases short, with 13 bases between. The CDR3 runs to 14 residues. The CDR3 nucleotides read TGCAGTGCTAGAGACAGGGATTGGACTTACGAGCAGTACTTC. It codes for CSARDRDWTYEQYF.

This clonotype was counted once. V is TRBV3-1 and J is TRBJ1-4; perhaps TRBD1 as D (6 bases). In germline, CDR1 is LGHDT, CDR2 YNNKEL (reference sequence). The V gene lost 5 bases and the J gene lost 0 bases, with 7 bases spanning the gap. This CDR3 is 14 amino acids long. CDR3 residues: CASSWTATNEKLFF. The CDR3 nucleotides read TGTGCCAGCAGCTGGACAGCAACTAATGAAAAACTGTTTTTT.

The chain carries TRBV27 and TRBJ2-1; D not resolved. CDR1 MNHEY and CDR2 SMNVEV come from the germline V gene (reference sequence). V was shortened by 0 bases and J by 7 bases, with 10 bases between the two germline ends. This CDR3 is 14 amino acids long. The CDR3 bases are TGTGCCAGCAGTTTATCGATAAGGGCTAATGAGCAGTTCTTC. As protein: CASSLSIRANEQFF.

V is TRBV15 and J is TRBJ2-3, with TRBD1 matching over 12 bases. The CDR3 totals 17 residues. V dropped 4 bases and J dropped 3; count of bases not matched to a gene: 8. Germline V gene sequence: CDR1 LNHNV, CDR2 YYDKDF (reference sequence). The CDR3 DNA follows: TGTGCCACCAGCAAAGGGACAGGGGGCCTAGTGACAGATACGCAGTATTTT. This codes for CATSKGTGGLVTDTQYF.

V and J are TRBV20-1 and TRBJ2-1, with D possibly matching TRBD1 (6 bases). The CDR3 has 17 amino acids. Germline V gene lookup returns CDR1 DFQATT and CDR2 SNEGSKA (reference sequence). Trimming took 4 bases from V and 2 from J, leaving 21 bases between them. CDR3 protein: CSAILGPKTGAYNEQFF. The CDR3 nucleotides read TGCAGTGCTATTCTAGGACCCAAGACAGGCGCCTACAATGAGCAGTTCTTC.